Following are 26 T cell receptor beta chains from one sample sequenced in a study of T cells after posttransplantation cyclophosphamide. Here immunoSEQ multiplex PCR was the method, and the copy in TCRdb shows in-frame clones only, minus some. The sample holds approximately 52,000 clones, more than 70% seen once. The sequencing sample was made of PBMCs. Receptors were obtained from a man aged 25 to 40 with a blood cancer, CMV-positive, and with a related stem cell donor.

This chain joins TRBV19 and TRBJ1-5; D remains ambiguous. CDR1 and CDR2 (germline): LNHDA, SQIVND (reference sequence). This CDR3 spans 9 amino acids. The CDR3 region has the DNA TGTGCTGCCGGTCAGCCCCAGCATTTT. This gives the protein CAAGQPQHF.

The chain combines TRBV9 with TRBJ1-2; D is perhaps TRBD1 (5 bases). There are 14 residues in the CDR3. V was cut by 3 bases and J by 3 bases, with 12 bases left in between. From germline, CDR1 is SGDLS and CDR2 YYNGEE. CDR3 protein: CASSESRAHYGYTF. CDR3 coding DNA: TGTGCCAGCAGCGAGAGCAGGGCGCACTATGGCTACACCTTC.

The chain links TRBV6-6 to TRBJ2-3; 7 positions match TRBD2. V was clipped by 7 bases and J by 4 bases; unmatched bases: 11. This CDR3 comprises 15 residues. Germline values: CDR1 MNHNY, CDR2 SVGAGI (reference sequence). CDR3 bases: TGTGCCAGCACCTTACCTGGGGGGGATGCAGATACGCAGTATTTT. Amino acid sequence: CASTLPGGDADTQYF.

The genes are TRBV29-1 and TRBJ2-1, with TRBD1 identical over 10 bases. Trimming removed 3 bases from V and 8 bases from J; junction bases left unmatched: 4. Germline V gives CDR1 SQVTM, CDR2 ANQGSEA. CDR3 length: 13 residues. Here the CDR3 DNA reads TGCAGCGTTGAGGGACAGGGGTTGGATGAGCAGTTCTTC. Translated: CSVEGQGLDEQFF.

The chain employs TRBV7-9 and TRBJ2-7; 7 positions agree with TRBD2. This CDR3 region has 14 residues. The V gene end was trimmed by 7 bases and the J gene end by 3 bases; junction bases not matched to a gene: 9. Germline CDR1 is SEHNR and CDR2 is FQNEAQ (reference sequence). This CDR3 reads CASTPGGGVYEQYF. CDR3 bases: TGTGCCAGCACCCCCGGGGGAGGGGTCTACGAGCAGTACTTC.

This clone occurred once. The V gene is TRBV15, the J gene TRBJ2-7, with 8 positions matching TRBD2. The CDR3 is made up of 16 amino acids. The germline CDR1 and CDR2 sequences are LNHNV and YYDKDF (reference sequence). V shed 4 bases and J 0 bases; nucleotides not matched to a gene: 8. The CDR3 is CATSIGLAPSSYEQYF. CDR3 nucleotide sequence: TGTGCCACCAGCATCGGACTAGCCCCGAGCTCCTACGAGCAGTACTTC.

The V gene is TRBV7-3, the J gene TRBJ2-7; 11 bases align to TRBD2. The CDR3 is 15 residues long. Germline loops: CDR1 SGHTA, CDR2 FQGTGA. With 1 base clipped from V and 7 bases from J, the junction kept 6 bases outside the gene matches. The chain's CDR3 is CASSLIAGGPGEQYF. In DNA, the CDR3 is TGTGCCAGCAGCTTAATAGCGGGAGGGCCGGGGGAGCAGTACTTC.

The CDR3 spells CASSYQVNSYNEQFF. The CDR3 coding sequence is TGTGCCAGCAGTTACCAGGTGAACTCCTACAATGAGCAGTTCTTC. The chain recombines TRBV6-5 with TRBJ2-1; no clear D gene. CDR1 MNHEY and CDR2 SVGAGI come from the germline V gene. The CDR3 runs to 15 residues. V dropped 2 bases and J dropped 0 bases, with 8 bases sitting between them.

J is TRBJ1-1 and V is TRBV19; tentative D call: TRBD1 (6 bases). Germline V lookup: CDR1 LNHDA, CDR2 SQIVND (reference sequence). Trimming left V 8 bases short and J 0 bases short, with 16 bases between. The CDR3 is 15 amino acids. For the CDR3, the DNA is TGTGCCAGTTTCCCACCGGGACACCTGAACACTGAAGCTTTCTTT. Protein product: CASFPPGHLNTEAFF.

This clone was observed once. The rearrangement uses TRBV27 and TRBJ2-7, with TRBD2 matching 7 bases. Unmatched junction bases numbered 6, after V lost 2 bases and J lost 2 bases. The CDR3 has 15 residues. Germline-derived CDR1 and CDR2 are MNHEY and SMNVEV (reference sequence). The DNA for the CDR3 is TGTGCCAGCAGTTTAAAGGCTAGCGGACCCTACGAGCAGTACTTC. Translated: CASSLKASGPYEQYF.

The chain is built from TRBV11-1 and TRBJ2-5; 12 bases are a match to TRBD2. The germline V gene encodes CDR1 SGHAT and CDR2 FQDESV (reference sequence). CDR3 length equals 16 residues. J lost 4 bases, V lost 1 base, and 4 bases had no gene match. The CDR3 spells CASSLEGGLAGETQYF. CDR3 DNA: TGTGCCAGCAGCTTAGAGGGGGGACTAGCGGGAGAGACCCAGTACTTC.

The rearrangement uses TRBV6-5 and TRBJ1-4; D possibly corresponds to TRBD1 (5 bases). Trimming took off 2 bases at V and 15 bases at J, with 22 bases between the two ends. The CDR3 has 15 residues. Per germline, CDR1 MNHEY and CDR2 SVGAGI. This CDR3 reads CASSYAGPPNPLLFF. The DNA of the CDR3 is TGTGCCAGCAGTTACGCGGGACCGCCTAACCCCTTATTGTTTTTT.

This clone was seen just once. The chain combines TRBV5-8 with TRBJ1-5, with D hard to call. V was shortened by 6 bases and J by 0 bases, with 10 bases between the two germline ends. The germline gives CDR1 SGHTS, CDR2 YDEGEE. The CDR3 contains 14 residues. As DNA, the CDR3 is TGTGCCAGCACCGAGGGTTATAGCAATCAGCCCCAGCATTTT. Its translation is CASTEGYSNQPQHF.

V usage is TRBV28 and J usage is TRBJ2-1; possible D gene TRBD2, 5 bases. Per the germline V gene, CDR1 is MDHEN and CDR2 is SYDVKM. This CDR3 region has 15 residues. Trimming took 2 bases from V and 0 from J, leaving 8 bases between them. DNA of the CDR3: TGTGCCAGCAGTTTAATAGGGAGCTCCTACAATGAGCAGTTCTTC. It specifies CASSLIGSSYNEQFF. Full variable domain (rest looked up from reference TRBV28 and TRBJ2-1): DVKVTQSSRYLVKRTGEKVFLECVQDMDHENMFWYRQDPGLGLRLIYFSYDVKMKEKGDIPEGYSVSREKKERFSLILESASTNQTSMYLCASSLIGSSYNEQFFGPGTRLTVL.

The V and J genes are TRBV27 and TRBJ2-1, with unresolved D. The germline V and J ends were trimmed by 6 bases and 0 bases, with 9 bases remaining between them. Germline loops: CDR1 MNHEY, CDR2 SMNVEV (reference sequence). This CDR3 contains 14 residues. DNA for the CDR3: TGTGCCAGCAGCCCCGTACTCTCCTACAATGAGCAGTTCTTC. It codes for CASSPVLSYNEQFF.

This rearrangement joins TRBV7-3 to TRBJ1-1; tentative D call: TRBD1 (5 bases). Germline V gene sequence: CDR1 SGHTA, CDR2 FQGTGA. The CDR3 is 13 residues long. The V end lost 6 bases, the J end lost 5 bases, and 13 bases lay between the germline ends. The CDR3 bases are TGTGCCAGCAGTATTGGGGGGAATACTGAAGCTTTCTTT. The encoded protein is CASSIGGNTEAFF.

The rearrangement links TRBV2 to TRBJ2-2; D is unclear. Germline V gives CDR1 SNHLY, CDR2 FYNNEI. The germline V and J ends were trimmed by 6 bases and 4 bases, with 12 bases remaining between them. The CDR3 has 14 amino acids. Here the CDR3 reads CASRPERGTGELFF. The CDR3 coding sequence is TGTGCCAGCAGGCCCGAGCGAGGCACCGGGGAGCTGTTTTTT.

This chain links TRBV7-2 with TRBJ2-7; possible D gene TRBD2, 7 bases. CDR1 SGHTA and CDR2 FQGNSA come from the germline V gene. There are 14 residues in the CDR3. The V and J ends lost 7 bases and 2 bases respectively, with 15 bases between them. DNA of the CDR3: TGTGCCAGCAACCTGGGGGGGCCGACCTACGAGCAGTACTTC. As protein: CASNLGGPTYEQYF.

This chain uses TRBV6-1 with TRBJ2-5; 9 bases match TRBD1. CDR1 and CDR2 (germline): MNHNS, SASEGT. Germline trimming cut 4 bases from V and 5 bases from J; bases unmatched to any gene: 11. This CDR3 has 16 amino acids. Here the CDR3 DNA reads TGTGCCAGCAGTGTAGGTCACAGGGGGCTTTGGGAGACCCAGTACTTC. Residues: CASSVGHRGLWETQYF.

This clone appeared once. This chain joins TRBV27 and TRBJ2-1; 9 nucleotides match TRBD2. The CDR3 totals 15 residues. With 5 bases clipped from V and 4 bases from J, the junction kept 6 bases outside the gene matches. Germline-derived CDR1 and CDR2 are MNHEY and SMNVEV (reference sequence). The CDR3 reads CASSRAGGLYNEQFF. DNA for the CDR3: TGTGCCAGCAGTCGAGCGGGAGGCTTATACAATGAGCAGTTCTTC.

The rearrangement uses TRBV5-4 and TRBJ2-6; 8 bases are a match to TRBD1. J was trimmed by 0 bases and V by 4 bases; bases with no gene match: 9. This CDR3 spans 18 amino acids. In germline, CDR1 is SGHNT, CDR2 YYREEE (reference sequence). The CDR3 region has the DNA TGTGCCAGCAGCCTCGGGACAGGACACCACTCTGGGGCCAACGTCCTGACTTTC. Amino acids: CASSLGTGHHSGANVLTF.

The chain uses TRBV7-2 and TRBJ2-7; D unresolved. The CDR3 has 14 amino acids. CDR1 is SGHTA and CDR2 is FQGNSA in the germline V gene. The germline V and J ends were trimmed by 1 base and 7 bases, with 14 bases remaining between them. The CDR3: CASSLGAGFREQYF. The CDR3 coding sequence is TGTGCCAGCAGCTTAGGGGCTGGATTTCGAGAGCAGTACTTC.

As DNA, the CDR3 is TGTGCCAGCAGCTTATTTGGCGGGAACACCGGGGAGCTGTTTTTT. The encoded protein is CASSLFGGNTGELFF. V usage is TRBV7-9 and J usage is TRBJ2-2; D is ambiguous. Trimming took off 2 bases at V and 1 base at J, with 8 bases between the two ends. Germline V gene lookup returns CDR1 SEHNR and CDR2 FQNEAQ (reference sequence). CDR3 size: 15 residues.

The chain recombines TRBV6-1 with TRBJ2-7, with D unclear. CDR3 length: 12 amino acids. The germline CDR1 and CDR2 sequences are MNHNS and SASEGT. Trimming pared 6 bases from V and 3 bases from J, leaving 9 bases between. CDR3 bases: TGTGCCAGCAGAACACTAAACTACGAGCAGTACTTC. It translates to CASRTLNYEQYF.

V and J are TRBV15 and TRBJ2-7; TRBD2 matches 12 bases. This CDR3 is 16 amino acids long. Germline-derived CDR1 and CDR2 are LNHNV and YYDKDF (reference sequence). Losses at the gene ends were 3 bases for V and 2 bases for J; bases not matched to a gene: 5. The CDR3 DNA follows: TGTGCCACCAGCAGCTTGGCTAGCGGGAGGGCCTACGAGCAGTACTTC. This encodes CATSSLASGRAYEQYF.

The J gene is TRBJ2-5, the V gene TRBV5-1; 12 bases are a match to TRBD2. The V gene's germline CDR1 is SGHRS and CDR2 YFSETQ. V shed 4 bases and J 4 bases; nucleotides not matched to a gene: 8. The CDR3 extends over 16 amino acids. The CDR3 region has the DNA TGCGCCAGCAGCGACACCATACTAGCGGGGGGAGAGACCCAGTACTTC. This encodes CASSDTILAGGETQYF.